The rows below give T cell receptor beta chains drawn from one sample of a study of T-cell reconstitution after alpha-beta-depleted transplantation in children. TCRdb re-derived calls from the PCR reads in MiXCR, one entry per CDR3 protein. Here the sample spans more than 90,000 distinct CDR3 sequences, about 9.3% being singletons. The sample consisted of PBMCs, taken before TCRalphabeta/CD19-depleted stem cell transplant. The receptors derive from a boy aged 2 to 9 with acute lymphoblastic leukemia, due to receive a stem cell transplant. CDR3s include the opening cysteine and the closing phenylalanine or tryptophan. The D gene is left open where the match is weak. The size field is filled for only some rows; it gives once, few, many or a size class.

J gene,V gene,D gene,clone size,CDR3 DNA,CDR3 protein
TRBJ2-1,TRBV5-5,TRBD2,few,TGTGCCAGCAGCTTTAGCTCCCTAGCGGGGCGGTTCTTC,CASSFSSLAGRFF
TRBJ2-2,TRBV19,NA,many,TGTGCCAGTAGTATTCAAGGGGCCGCCGGGGAGCTGTTTTTT,CASSIQGAAGELFF
TRBJ2-1,TRBV12-3/TRBV12-4,TRBD2,many,TGTGCCAGCAGTTTCTCTAGCGGGAGCTCCTACAATGAGCAGTTCTTC,CASSFSSGSSYNEQFF
TRBJ1-2,TRBV29-1,TRBD1,NA,TGCAGCGTTCCGCGGGGGGTAGGACAGGGGGCAGATGGCTACACCTTC,CSVPRGVGQGADGYTF
TRBJ2-5,TRBV5-1,TRBD1,few,TGCGCCAGCAGCTTGACAGGGGAATGGGAGACCCAGTACTTC,CASSLTGEWETQYF
TRBJ2-5,TRBV7-6,TRBD2,many,TGTGCCAGCAGCCGGACTAGCTTGGAGACCCAGTACTTC,CASSRTSLETQYF
TRBJ1-4,TRBV20-1,NA,few,TGCAGTGCTAGTGGGGGACAAGTGGGCGAAAAACTGTTTTTT,CSASGGQVGEKLFF
TRBJ2-7,TRBV29-1,TRBD1,NA,TGCAGCGTTGCTACGGGACAGGGTGGCTACGAGCAGTACTTC,CSVATGQGGYEQYF
TRBJ2-3,TRBV6-1,NA,many,TGTGCCAGTCACCGGCAGGGACTGTATACGCAGTATTTT,CASHRQGLYTQYF
TRBJ2-3,TRBV6-1,NA,NA,TGTGCCAGCAGTGAACTGAGGACTACCACAGATACGCAGTATTTT,CASSELRTTTDTQYF
TRBJ2-3,TRBV12-3/TRBV12-4,NA,NA,TGTGCCAGCAGCCAAAACAGGAGACAGTTGGCAGATACGCAGTATTTT,CASSQNRRQLADTQYF
TRBJ2-4,TRBV5-4,NA,NA,TGTGCCAGCAGCTTGGGGGGCGGCCGACAGGAGCGACAGTACTTC,CASSLGGGRQERQYF
TRBJ1-1,TRBV11-2,NA,many,TGTGCCAGCAGCCTACGAAAAACAGGGTCTGAAGCTTTCTTT,CASSLRKTGSEAFF
TRBJ2-4,TRBV2,NA,few,TGTGCCAGCGTTAGTGGACAGATCGGAAACATTCAGTACTTC,CASVSGQIGNIQYF
TRBJ2-7,TRBV5-1,TRBD1,NA,TGCGCCAGCAGCGGGGACAGGGGCGAGCAGTACTTC,CASSGDRGEQYF
TRBJ2-1,TRBV29-1,TRBD2,few,TGCAGCGTTGAAGGAATCCTTCTAGCGGGAGGGAACTACAATGAGCAGTTCTTC,CSVEGILLAGGNYNEQFF
TRBJ2-1,TRBV20-1,TRBD2,NA,TGCAGTGCTGATTGGGGGACTAGCGGGAGCTTATCAACCTACAATGAGCAGTTCTTC,CSADWGTSGSLSTYNEQFF
TRBJ2-2,TRBV10-2,NA,many,TGCGCCAGCAGTGTCGAGGCCACCGGGGAGCTGTTTTTT,CASSVEATGELFF
TRBJ2-1,TRBV11-2,NA,few,TGTGCCAGCAGCTCCAGTAGGAATTATGAGCAGTTCTTC,CASSSSRNYEQFF
TRBJ1-1,TRBV10-3,NA,few,TGTGCCATCAGTTGGGGGGGGAACACTGAAGCTTTCTTT,CAISWGGNTEAFF